The 11 T cell receptor beta chains reported below all come from one sample, sequenced in a study of blood T cell repertoires in COVID-19. Repertoires were generated with immunoSEQ multiplex PCR, while TCRdb's copy carries only in-frame clones and drops some. The table lists about 57,000 clones, over 75% of them singletons. Sequenced material: peripheral blood. These receptors all come from a human donor in a cohort sampled during active COVID-19.

The CDR3 DNA is TGCAGCGTCAGGGACAAGGTCTACGAGCAGTACTTC. This encodes CSVRDKVYEQYF. The chain has TRBV29-1 and TRBJ2-7, with a possible D match to TRBD1 (6 bases). CDR1 is SQVTM, CDR2 ANQGSEA, per germline. The V gene lost 6 bases and the J gene lost 3 bases, with 12 bases spanning the gap. This CDR3 is built from 12 residues.

In this sample, this clone turned up once. The chain couples TRBV9 to TRBJ2-2, with D uncertain. The V gene's germline CDR1 is SGDLS and CDR2 YYNGEE. Between the trimmed V and J ends, which lost 0 bases and 6 bases, there was a span of 15 bases. This CDR3 is 16 amino acids long. Here the CDR3 reads CASSVVGAALSGELFF. In nucleotides, the CDR3 is TGTGCCAGCAGCGTAGTAGGAGCTGCCCTGTCCGGGGAGCTGTTTTTT.

This chain uses TRBV27 with TRBJ1-1; TRBD1 is a possible D gene (6 bases). V was shortened by 5 bases and J by 5 bases, with 12 bases between the two germline ends. The CDR3 consists of 13 residues. The germline gives CDR1 MNHEY, CDR2 SMNVEV (reference sequence). The CDR3 loop is CASSPRQATEAFF. Here the CDR3 DNA reads TGTGCCAGCAGTCCTAGACAGGCGACTGAAGCTTTCTTT.

This chain joins TRBV7-8 and TRBJ2-1; D not certain. This CDR3 contains 11 residues. The V end lost 5 bases, the J end lost 7 bases, and 6 bases lay between the germline ends. Germline CDR1 reads SGHVS; CDR2 reads FQNEAQ. CDR3 in DNA: TGTGCCAGCAGCCTCCGGAATGAGCAGTTCTTC. Its protein product is CASSLRNEQFF.

The sample holds one count of this clone. The DNA for the CDR3 is TGCGCCAGCAGATTAGCGGGAGCGGGCGAGCAGTACTTC. This encodes CASRLAGAGEQYF. The V call is TRBV10-2, the J call TRBJ2-7, with 9 bases identical to TRBD2. Germline lookup yields CDR1 WSHSY and CDR2 SAAADI. The CDR3 is made up of 13 amino acids. The V segment lost 6 bases and the J segment 6 bases; nucleotides outside the gene matches: 6.

The table lists this clone with a count of one. The CDR3 region has the DNA TGTGCCAGCTCACCTGACAGTAAACAGCACTATGGCTACACCTTC. Its translation: CASSPDSKQHYGYTF. The chain joins TRBV18 to TRBJ1-2; a possible D gene is TRBD1 (5 bases). V was cut by 3 bases and J by 3 bases, with 14 bases left in between. From germline, CDR1 is KGHSH and CDR2 LQKENI. There are 15 residues in the CDR3.

This clone came up once. The chain has TRBV12-3 or TRBV12-4 and TRBJ1-2; the D gene is possibly TRBD1 (5 bases). The V end lost 9 bases, the J end lost 7 bases, and 15 bases lay between the germline ends. The CDR3 is made up of 12 amino acids. This CDR3 reads CASWGGLAGYTF. CDR3 in DNA: TGTGCCAGTTGGGGGGGACTAGCTGGCTACACCTTC.

The CDR3 reads CASSGSLGGAGGYTF. CDR3 coding DNA: TGCGCCAGCAGCGGATCTCTAGGGGGCGCGGGTGGCTACACCTTC. The gene calls are TRBV5-1 and TRBJ1-2, with 7 bases matching TRBD1. There are 15 residues in the CDR3. With V trimmed by 4 bases and J by 7 bases, 13 bases remained unmatched. The germline V gene encodes CDR1 SGHRS and CDR2 YFSETQ.

A single count supports this clone. J is TRBJ2-1 and V is TRBV13; 12 bases agree with TRBD2. In germline, CDR1 is PRHDT, CDR2 FYEKMQ (reference sequence). Trimming removed 8 bases from V and 7 bases from J; junction bases left unmatched: 12. The CDR3 extends over 16 amino acids. Written as DNA, the CDR3 is TGTGCCAGCGTTAGGCTAGCGGGAGGGTCGGGGAATGAGCAGTTCTTC. Its translation is CASVRLAGGSGNEQFF.

V and J are TRBV12-3 or TRBV12-4 and TRBJ2-2; D not certain. The ends were cut back, 2 bases at V and 6 bases at J, with 7 bases in the middle. CDR3 length: 13 amino acids. The CDR3 sequence: CASSLTRAGELFF. In nucleotides, the CDR3 is TGTGCCAGCAGTTTAACACGGGCCGGGGAGCTGTTTTTT.

The V and J genes are TRBV5-1 and TRBJ2-3; D gene unclear. Looked up from germline, CDR1 is SGHRS and CDR2 is YFSETQ. Trimming left V 4 bases short and J 4 bases short, with 10 bases between. CDR3 size: 13 residues. CDR3 residues: CASSRSVADTQYF. DNA for the CDR3: TGCGCCAGCAGCCGGTCGGTTGCAGATACGCAGTATTTT.